This T cell receptor (beta chain) was documented in a study of beta chain features in type 1 diabetes. The study, taken as a whole, reports: Among patients with Type 1 diabetes, TCRB CDR3s were moderately but significantly shorter in every one of the four CD4+ subsets. For cells with high TCR expression, cDNA sequencing could yield over-representation.

In germline, CDR1 is SEHNR, CDR2 FQNEAQ (reference sequence). V lost 8 bases to trimming and J lost 0 bases, with 19 bases between them. The CDR3 spans 16 residues. This clone was detected a few times. No antigen is known for it. What was sequenced were expressed TCRB transcripts, since all of the isolated RNA had been reverse transcribed. Regulatory, naive and central memory T cell samples averaged around 3.9 million reads. Produced via immunoSEQ multiplex PCR; TCRdb's table is partial and in-frame only. The sample consists of more than 300,000 clones, around 8.5% of them appearing once. The sequenced material came from central memory CD4+ T cells from blood. The receptor's source is a young man with type 1 diabetes. The chain uses TRBV7-9 and TRBJ2-5; tentatively, D is TRBD1 (6 bases). The CDR3: CASLRLGAQYQETQYF. CDR3 DNA sequence: TGTGCCAGCCTGAGATTGGGGGCCCAGTACCAAGAGACCCAGTACTTC. Using reference TRBV7-9 and TRBJ2-5 for the parts outside the CDR3, the full variable domain is DTGVSQNPRHKITKRGQNVTFRCDPISEHNRLYWYRQTLGQGPEFLTYFQNEAQLEKSRLLSDRFSAERPKGSFSTLEIQRTEQGDSAMYLCASLRLGAQYQETQYFGPGTRLLVL.